A single sample is the source of the 8 T cell receptor beta chains below, sequenced in a study of blood T cell repertoires in COVID-19. The protocol was immunoSEQ multiplex PCR, while the TCRdb copy is restricted to in-frame clones and leaves out a portion. The sample contains some 59,000 clones, 90% of which appear only once. Sample: peripheral blood. These receptor sequences come from a man aged 50 to 60 with acute or convalescent COVID-19.

The chain joins TRBV14 to TRBJ2-1; 8 bases are shared with TRBD2. Trimming removed 0 bases from V and 5 bases from J; junction bases left unmatched: 12. This CDR3 region has 18 residues. In germline, CDR1 is SGHDN, CDR2 FVKESK. Written as DNA, the CDR3 is TGTGCCAGCAGCCAAGAGGTTGGTGGCGGGGGGACTAACAATGAGCAGTTCTTC. Encoded protein: CASSQEVGGGGTNNEQFF.

V usage is TRBV27 and J usage is TRBJ2-1, with a possible D match to TRBD2 (6 bases). The CDR3 has 18 residues. Trimming took off 0 bases at V and 6 bases at J, with 21 bases between the two ends. The germline V gene has CDR1 MNHEY and CDR2 SMNVEV (reference sequence). The CDR3 loop is CASSLSFAAGLGSNEQFF. The CDR3, as DNA: TGTGCCAGCAGTTTATCTTTCGCGGCGGGGCTTGGGAGCAATGAGCAGTTCTTC.

As to this clone: At one of its ends the junction is not consistent with the germline gene, which may arise from a read error. This chain connects TRBV3-1 (or the pseudogene TRBV3-2) to TRBJ1-2, with no clear D. The CDR3 is 12 amino acids. Germline loops: CDR1 LGHDT, CDR2 YNNKEL (reference sequence). The CDR3 bases are TGTGCCAGCAGCCAAGATCTTTCGTTTATAGTTTTC. Its translation: CASSQDLSFIVF.

The table lists this clone with a count of one. The genes are TRBV6-2 or TRBV6-3 and TRBJ2-2; 9 bases fit TRBD2. CDR1 is MNHEY, CDR2 SVGEGT, per germline. CDR3 length: 15 amino acids. V was pared by 4 bases and J by 7 bases, with 7 bases of the junction left unmatched. CDR3 loop: CASSLASGTSGELFF. CDR3 DNA sequence: TGTGCCAGCAGTTTGGCTAGCGGGACCAGCGGGGAGCTGTTTTTT.

The rearrangement uses TRBV5-4 and TRBJ1-4; D is unclear. The CDR3 covers 14 residues. CDR1 and CDR2 from the germline V gene are SGHNT and YYREEE (reference sequence). The V and J ends lost 4 bases and 4 bases respectively, with 11 bases between them. As DNA, the CDR3 is TGTGCCAGCAGCAGGGAGGGCCTTAATGAAAAACTGTTTTTT. This sequence encodes CASSREGLNEKLFF.

The genes are TRBV7-6 and TRBJ2-7; 9 nucleotides agree with TRBD1. This CDR3 spans 16 amino acids. Germline V gene data show CDR1 as SGHVS and CDR2 as FNYEAQ. The trim removed 2 bases at V and 4 bases at J, leaving 9 bases unmatched. The CDR3 coding sequence is TGTGCCAGCAGCTTATTTGGGGGACAGGGTATTTACGAGCAGTACTTC. Amino acids: CASSLFGGQGIYEQYF. Combining the CDR3 with reference TRBV7-6 and TRBJ2-7 gives the whole variable domain GAGVSQSPRYKVTKRGQDVALRCDPISGHVSLYWYRQALGQGPEFLTYFNYEAQQDKSGLPNDRFSAERPEGSISTLTIQRTEQRDSAMYRCASSLFGGQGIYEQYFGPGTRLTVT.

This clone was seen a single time. This sequence joins TRBV12-3 or TRBV12-4 and TRBJ1-4; D is unresolved. Between the trimmed V and J ends, which lost 4 bases and 7 bases, there was a span of 4 bases. There are 11 residues in the CDR3. In nucleotides, the CDR3 is TGTGCCAGCAGTTACACTGAAAAACTGTTTTTT. This sequence encodes CASSYTEKLFF.

The chain joins TRBV25-1 to TRBJ2-1, with 14 bases lining up with TRBD2. Per the germline V gene, CDR1 is MGHDK and CDR2 is SYGVNS. The CDR3 spans 18 residues. The trim removed 2 bases at V and 8 bases at J, leaving 11 bases unmatched. The CDR3 sequence is CASSESWGTSGSLDEQFF. CDR3 nucleotide sequence: TGTGCCAGCAGTGAAAGTTGGGGGACTAGCGGGAGCCTCGATGAGCAGTTCTTC.